This is a list of T cell receptor beta chains from one sample in a study of cytomegalovirus exposure and HLA in healthy donors. The repertoire was sequenced with immunoSEQ multiplex PCR; TCRdb's copy has only in-frame clones and lacks some. The data show about 360,000 clones, roughly 89% seen once. Material for sequencing was PBMCs. The receptors stem from a woman under 30 in good health and CMV-seronegative. CDR3s include the opening cysteine and the closing phenylalanine or tryptophan. D genes are given only for firm matches. Part of the rows lack a size; the others show once, few, many or a class for expanded clones.

size,D,V,length,J,DNA,CDR3
.,.,TRBV5-5,13,TRBJ2-5,TGTGCCAGCAGCTTTCCATCATCAGAGACCCAGTACTTC,CASSFPSSETQYF
.,TRBD2,TRBV7-9,14,TRBJ2-7,TGTGCCAGCAGCCCCCTTTCCGGGGGGTTGGAGCAGTACTTC,CASSPLSGGLEQYF
.,.,TRBV5-1,12,TRBJ2-3,TGCGCCAGCAGCTCTAGCAGGGATACGCAGTATTTT,CASSSSRDTQYF
.,.,TRBV5-1,15,TRBJ1-1,TGCGCCAGCAGCTTGGTCCCGGGCAGGGACACTGAAGCTTTCTTT,CASSLVPGRDTEAFF
.,.,TRBV18,14,TRBJ1-1,TGTGCCAGCCGCCAAAGTGAGGCTAACACTGAAGCTTTCTTT,CASRQSEANTEAFF
.,TRBD2,TRBV30,13,TRBJ2-7,TGTGCCTGGAATGCGGGAGGCCCCTACGAGCAGTACTTC,CAWNAGGPYEQYF
.,.,TRBV7-2,12,TRBJ2-1,TGTGCCAGCAGCCGTGACAGCAATGAGCAGTTCTTC,CASSRDSNEQFF
.,TRBD2,TRBV2,14,TRBJ2-7,TGTGCCAGCAGTGAGGGGGGGATTCCCCACGAGCAGTACTTC,CASSEGGIPHEQYF
.,TRBD1,TRBV6-1,15,TRBJ2-5,TGTGCCAGCAGTGAAAGAACAGGGGCGCAAGAGACCCAGTACTTC,CASSERTGAQETQYF
once,.,TRBV7-3,15,TRBJ2-2,TGTGCCCGCCTCCGGGACTCCCAAATTTATAGGGAGCTGTTTTTT,CARLRDSQIYRELFF
.,TRBD1,TRBV6-4,16,TRBJ2-7,TGTGCCAGCAGTGACGAGGACGGGACAGGGGTCCACGAGCAGTACTTC,CASSDEDGTGVHEQYF
few,.,TRBV10-1,13,TRBJ2-2,.,CASSGVPTGELFF
few,TRBD1,TRBV7-9,14,TRBJ1-2,TGTGCCAGCAGCCCAGGACAGGGTGACTATGGCTACACCTTC,CASSPGQGDYGYTF
.,.,TRBV4-1,14,TRBJ1-5,TGCGCCAGCAGCCAAGAACCTTCAGGACAGCCCCAGCATTTT,CASSQEPSGQPQHF
.,TRBD2,TRBV4-1,16,TRBJ2-1,TGCGCCAGCAGCGGAAGCGGGGTGGGTGACTACAATGAGCAGTTCTTC,CASSGSGVGDYNEQFF
.,TRBD2,TRBV5-4,14,TRBJ2-7,TGTGCCAGCAGCTTCGGGGGGGCACTCTACGAGCAGTACTTC,CASSFGGALYEQYF
.,TRBD2,TRBV6-5,16,TRBJ2-5,TGTGCCAGCAGTTACTCGCGACTAGCGGTTCAAGAGACCCAGTACTTC,CASSYSRLAVQETQYF
.,.,TRBV7-9,12,TRBJ2-3,TGTGCCAGCAGCCGGTCCCAAGATACGCAGTATTTT,CASSRSQDTQYF
.,TRBD1,TRBV28,16,TRBJ1-2,TGTGCCAGCAGTTCCCCGGGACAGGGGGCGCTGGATGGCTACACCTTC,CASSSPGQGALDGYTF
.,.,TRBV19,17,TRBJ1-5,TGTGCCAGTAGTATAGCCGTGGACAGTTGGAGCAATCAGCCCCAGCATTTT,CASSIAVDSWSNQPQHF
.,.,TRBV7-9,15,TRBJ2-5,TGTGCCAGCAGCCGCAAGGGGCGGTACCAAGAGACCCAGTACTTC,CASSRKGRYQETQYF
.,TRBD1,TRBV11-2,17,TRBJ2-7,TGTGCCAGCAGCTTAAGTTCGGTGAGGTTGACAGGGAACGAGCAGTACTTC,CASSLSSVRLTGNEQYF
.,TRBD1,TRBV27,16,TRBJ2-1,TGTGCCAGCAGTTCCCTGGGGGACAGGGGGCAACGTGAGCAGTTCTTC,CASSSLGDRGQREQFF
.,.,TRBV5-5,15,TRBJ1-2,TGTGCCAGCAGCCTGGATACAGGAGTACTCTATGGCTACACCTTC,CASSLDTGVLYGYTF
.,TRBD2,TRBV5-1,16,TRBJ2-3,TGCGCCAGCAGCTTGAGGCTAGCGGGGTACACAGATACGCAGTATTTT,CASSLRLAGYTDTQYF
.,TRBD1,TRBV2,16,TRBJ2-1,TGTGCCAGCAGTGCCCCCGCCGGGACAGGGGGCCCCTCTCAGTTCTTC,CASSAPAGTGGPSQFF
.,TRBD2,TRBV6-5,12,TRBJ2-7,TGTGCCAGCAACCAGCGGGGCTACGAGCAGTACTTC,CASNQRGYEQYF
.,.,TRBV7-9,15,TRBJ2-1,TGTGCCAGCAGCTTACTAGGCAGGGGTCGCAATGAGCAGTTCTTC,CASSLLGRGRNEQFF
.,TRBD2,TRBV27,15,TRBJ2-2,TGTGCCAGCAGCCGATCTAGCGGGGGGGCCGGGGAGCTGTTTTTT,CASSRSSGGAGELFF
.,TRBD2,TRBV2,15,TRBJ2-7,TGTGCCAGCAGGCTAGCGGGAGCGGGGGACTACGAGCAGTACTTC,CASRLAGAGDYEQYF
.,TRBD2,TRBV5-1,18,TRBJ2-2,TGCGCCAGCAGCTGGCCTGACTGGTCCGGGGGGGACACCGGGGAGCTGTTTTTT,CASSWPDWSGGDTGELFF
once,.,TRBV27,14,TRBJ1-5,TGTGCCAGCAGTCGTCAAGCGGTTGGTCAGCCCCAGCATTTT,CASSRQAVGQPQHF
.,.,TRBV18,14,TRBJ1-1,TGTGCCAGCTCACCTGAGACCGGGGGCACTGAAGCTTTCTTT,CASSPETGGTEAFF
.,TRBD2,TRBV5-1,19,TRBJ2-6,TGCGCCAGCAGCCCCTCCCCAGCGGGGGACCTCTCTGGGGCCAACGTCCTGACTTTC,CASSPSPAGDLSGANVLTF
.,.,TRBV6-5,14,TRBJ1-2,TGTGCCAGCAGTTACTGGGGAGGTAACTATGGCTACACCTTC,CASSYWGGNYGYTF
.,.,TRBV5-1,16,TRBJ2-3,TGCGCCAGCAGCCGATTCCTACAGGGATCAGAAGATACGCAGTATTTT,CASSRFLQGSEDTQYF
.,.,TRBV19,14,TRBJ1-2,TGTGCCAGTAGTATAGGGCAGCGGGCTAGCGGCTACACCTTC,CASSIGQRASGYTF
.,.,TRBV6-5,15,TRBJ1-2,TGTGCCAGCAGTTACAGAACCGGGGAATACTATGGCTACACCTTC,CASSYRTGEYYGYTF
.,.,TRBV15,12,TRBJ1-1,TGTGCCACCACAAACAGGCCCCATGAAGCTTTCTTT,CATTNRPHEAFF
few,TRBD1,TRBV15,17,TRBJ2-4,TGTGCCACCAGCAGGGGTTTCAGGGGGCTCGCCAAAAACATTCAGTACTTC,CATSRGFRGLAKNIQYF
few,.,TRBV7-8,15,TRBJ2-7,TGTGCCAGCAGCTTAGCCCTCGGGGATCCCTACGAGCAGTACTTC,CASSLALGDPYEQYF
.,.,TRBV28,15,TRBJ2-1,TGTGCCAGCACCTCTTTAGGACAGAGCTACAATGAGCAGTTCTTC,CASTSLGQSYNEQFF
.,.,TRBV27,16,TRBJ2-2,TGTGCCAGCAGTTCCCGTGGGCGGGTGAACACCGGGGAGCTGTTTTTT,CASSSRGRVNTGELFF
.,TRBD1,TRBV5-1,12,TRBJ1-2,TGCGCCAGCAGCTCCGACAGGGGAGGCTACACCTTC,CASSSDRGGYTF
.,.,TRBV5-1,17,TRBJ1-4,TGCGCCAGCAGCCCCCCGGAGGGATCTGCAACTAATGAAAAACTGTTTTTT,CASSPPEGSATNEKLFF
.,TRBD2,TRBV7-2,14,TRBJ2-7,TGTGCCAGCAGCTCGGGACTAGCGGTCTACGAGCAGTACTTC,CASSSGLAVYEQYF
few,.,TRBV7-7,13,TRBJ1-1,TGTGCCAGCAGCTTGACAGGGAACACTGAAGCTTTCTTT,CASSLTGNTEAFF
.,.,TRBV7-6,15,TRBJ1-1,TGTGCCAGCAGCTTAGTTAACTGGGGAGGGACTGAAGCTTTCTTT,CASSLVNWGGTEAFF
once,TRBD1,TRBV28,16,TRBJ2-7,TGTGCCAGCAGTTTATGGGGGGGCAGGGGGCCCAACGAGCAGTACTTC,CASSLWGGRGPNEQYF
.,TRBD2,TRBV5-4,15,TRBJ2-7,TGTGCCAGCAGCAGGACTAGCGGGGGGGCCTACGAGCAGTACTTC,CASSRTSGGAYEQYF
.,.,TRBV5-1,15,TRBJ1-1,TGCGCCAGCAGTCCCCTACAGGGCGTTATCACTGAAGCTTTCTTT,CASSPLQGVITEAFF